The entry below gives a single T cell receptor (beta chain) sequence along with its context. A read error is possible here, since a much larger clone lies one base away. Bulk TCR libraries used previously described methods and listed TCR primers. Each CDR3 protein gets one entry after TCRdb re-called the PCR reads with MiXCR. The sample shows approximately 500,000 distinct CDR3 sequences, roughly a fifth of them seen only once. The data stem from a study of molecular identifiers for immune sequencing clone quantification. Trimming shortened V by 0 bases and J by 4 bases, and 12 bases separated the two germline ends. This CDR3 is 15 amino acids long. Germline V lookup: CDR1 SEHNR, CDR2 FQNEAQ (reference sequence).

The V and J genes are TRBV7-9 and TRBJ1-2; D is unresolved. Material: naive CD8+ T cells from blood, with Jurkat cell RNA spiked in. Subset reported: FACS-sorted CD8+CD4-CCR7+CD45RA+ naive T cells. The source of this sequence is a human donor in good health. Some libraries in this study had Jurkat cell RNA spiked in. This chain's CDR3 is CASSLAGNPTYGYTF. The CDR3 coding sequence is TGTGCCAGCAGCTTAGCGGGCAACCCAACCTATGGCTACACCTTC. Based on the CDR3 plus reference TRBV7-9 and TRBJ1-2, the full variable domain is DTGVSQNPRHKITKRGQNVTFRCDPISEHNRLYWYRQTLGQGPEFLTYFQNEAQLEKSRLLSDRFSAERPKGSFSTLEIQRTEQGDSAMYLCASSLAGNPTYGYTFGSGTRLTVV.